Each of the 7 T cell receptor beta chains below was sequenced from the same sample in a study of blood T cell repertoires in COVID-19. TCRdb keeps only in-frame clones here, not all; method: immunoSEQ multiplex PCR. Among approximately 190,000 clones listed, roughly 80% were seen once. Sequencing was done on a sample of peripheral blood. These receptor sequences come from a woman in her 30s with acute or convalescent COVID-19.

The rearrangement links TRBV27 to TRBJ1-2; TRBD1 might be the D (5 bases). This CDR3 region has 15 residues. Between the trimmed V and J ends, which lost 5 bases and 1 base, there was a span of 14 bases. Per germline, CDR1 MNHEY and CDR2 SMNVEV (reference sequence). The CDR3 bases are TGTGCCAGCAGTGGGTCAGACAGACTTAACTATGGCTACACCTTC. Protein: CASSGSDRLNYGYTF.

The CDR3 sequence: CASSKAGTGENTEAFF. Written as DNA, the CDR3 is TGTGCCAGCAGCAAAGCAGGGACAGGGGAGAACACTGAAGCTTTCTTT. The rearrangement links TRBV21-1 to TRBJ1-1; TRBD1 is the table's D call and was not checked against the DNA. TRBV21-1 is designated a pseudogene. The CDR3 is 16 residues long.

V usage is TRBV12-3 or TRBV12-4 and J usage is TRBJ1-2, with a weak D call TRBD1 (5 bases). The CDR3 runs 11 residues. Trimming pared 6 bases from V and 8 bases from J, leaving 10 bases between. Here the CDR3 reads CASSRRGGYTF. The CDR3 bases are TGTGCCAGCAGCCGGAGGGGAGGCTACACCTTC.

Written as DNA, the CDR3 is TGTGCCATCAGTGAAGATCAGGGGGAAGCTTTCTTT. Protein: CAISEDQGEAFF. The chain employs TRBV10-3 and TRBJ1-1, with D possibly TRBD1 on 6 matching bases. Trimming shortened V by 3 bases and J by 8 bases, and 10 bases separated the two germline ends. Looked up from germline, CDR1 is ENHRY and CDR2 is SYGVKD. This CDR3 contains 12 residues.

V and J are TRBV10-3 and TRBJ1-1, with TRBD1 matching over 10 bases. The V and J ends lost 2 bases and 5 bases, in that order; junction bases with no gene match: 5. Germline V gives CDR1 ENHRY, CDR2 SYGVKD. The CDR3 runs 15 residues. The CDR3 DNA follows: TGTGCCATCAGTGAGACCGACAGGGGGCGGACTGAAGCTTTCTTT. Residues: CAISETDRGRTEAFF.

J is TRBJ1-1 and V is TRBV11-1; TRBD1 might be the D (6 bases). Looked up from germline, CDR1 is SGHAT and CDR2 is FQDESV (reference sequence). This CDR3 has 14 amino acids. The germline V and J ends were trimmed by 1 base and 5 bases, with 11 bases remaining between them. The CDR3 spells CASSLGGTYTEAFF. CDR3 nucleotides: TGTGCCAGCAGCTTAGGTGGGACATATACTGAAGCTTTCTTT. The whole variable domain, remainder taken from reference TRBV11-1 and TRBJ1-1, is EAEVAQSPRYKITEKSQAVAFWCDPISGHATLYWYRQILGQGPELLVQFQDESVVDDSQLPKDRFSAERLKGVDSTLKIQPAELGDSAMYLCASSLGGTYTEAFFGQGTRLTVV.

The DNA for the CDR3 is TGCGCCAGCAGCCAAGGGAGACAGGGGGTTGAGCAGTTCTTC. This gives the protein CASSQGRQGVEQFF. V and J are TRBV4-3 and TRBJ2-1; 9 positions match TRBD1. Germline V lookup: CDR1 LGHNA, CDR2 YSLEER. The CDR3 runs 14 residues. V gave up 1 base and J gave up 9 bases; unmatched junction bases: 4.